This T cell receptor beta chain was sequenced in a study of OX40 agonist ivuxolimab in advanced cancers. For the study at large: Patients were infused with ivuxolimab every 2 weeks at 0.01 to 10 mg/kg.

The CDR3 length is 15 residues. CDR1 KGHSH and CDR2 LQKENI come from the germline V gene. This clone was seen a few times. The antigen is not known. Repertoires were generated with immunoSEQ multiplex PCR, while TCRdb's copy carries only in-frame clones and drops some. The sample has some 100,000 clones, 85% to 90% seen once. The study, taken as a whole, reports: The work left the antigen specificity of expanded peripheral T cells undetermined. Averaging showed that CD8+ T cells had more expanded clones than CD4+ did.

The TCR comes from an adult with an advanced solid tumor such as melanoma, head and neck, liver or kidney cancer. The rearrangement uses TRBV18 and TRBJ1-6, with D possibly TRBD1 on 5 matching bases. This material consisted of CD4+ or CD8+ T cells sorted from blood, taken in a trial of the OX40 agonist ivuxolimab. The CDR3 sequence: CYTGQSSSYNSPLHF. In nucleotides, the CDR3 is TGTTACACAGGACAATCGAGCTCCTATAATTCACCCCTCCACTTT.